The clone carrying this TCR beta chain was seen more than once but under ten times. The antigen remains undetermined. The CDR3 has 15 residues. Germline V gene lookup returns CDR1 SEHNR and CDR2 FQNEAQ (reference sequence). Trimming took 2 bases from V and 7 from J, leaving 15 bases between them. The method was immunoSEQ multiplex PCR; TCRdb's version includes in-frame clones alone and lacks a portion of them. The sample consists of about 180,000 clones, around 90% of them appearing once. The data derive from a study of T cell responses to AZD1222 COVID-19 vaccine. Points from the study as a whole: Spike regions recognized by vaccine-associated CD4 TCRs spanned the protein, led by 160-218 and 743-854. Baseline serostatus was positive in only 5 to 7 AZD1222 recipients. Variant regions that are unmutated are reportedly the target of nearly half of spike-specific TCRs.

Some second doses came at about 4 weeks and others at about 12 weeks; these were pooled. This TCR was sampled from an adult who received the AZD1222 COVID-19 vaccine. The chain uses TRBV7-9 and TRBJ2-1; no reliable D call. The sequencing used peripheral blood, collected 28 days after the second AZD1222 dose. The CDR3 region has the DNA TGTGCCAGCAGCTTAACCGACAAAGGGAAAAATGAGCAGTTCTTC. Translation gives CASSLTDKGKNEQFF.